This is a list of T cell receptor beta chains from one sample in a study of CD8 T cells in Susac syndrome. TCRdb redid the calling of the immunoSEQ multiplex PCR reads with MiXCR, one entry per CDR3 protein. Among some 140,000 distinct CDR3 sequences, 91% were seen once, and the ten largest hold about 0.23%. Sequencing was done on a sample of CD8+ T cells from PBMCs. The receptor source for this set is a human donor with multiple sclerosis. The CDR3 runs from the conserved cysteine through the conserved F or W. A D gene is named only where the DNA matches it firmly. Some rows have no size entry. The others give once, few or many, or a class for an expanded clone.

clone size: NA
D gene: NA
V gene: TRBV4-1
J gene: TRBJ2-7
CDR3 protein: CASSHVQGNEQYF
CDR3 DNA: TGCGCCAGCAGCCACGTCCAGGGGAACGAGCAGTACTTC

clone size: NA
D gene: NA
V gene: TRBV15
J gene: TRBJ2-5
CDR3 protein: CATSERTPRAAETQYF
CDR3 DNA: TGTGCCACCAGCGAAAGGACACCTCGCGCGGCGGAGACCCAGTACTTC

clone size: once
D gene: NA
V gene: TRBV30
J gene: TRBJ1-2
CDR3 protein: CAWRADGSYGYTF
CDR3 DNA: TGTGCCTGGAGAGCCGACGGAAGCTATGGCTACACCTTC

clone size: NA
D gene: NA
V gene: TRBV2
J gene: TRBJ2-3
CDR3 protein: CASSPILGTTDTQYF
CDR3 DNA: TGTGCCAGCAGCCCCATTCTAGGGACCACAGATACGCAGTATTTT

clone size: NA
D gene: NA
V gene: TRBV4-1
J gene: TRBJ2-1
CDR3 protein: CASSQNPGTGEGEQFF
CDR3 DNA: TGCGCCAGCAGCCAAAATCCGGGGACGGGAGAGGGTGAGCAGTTCTTC

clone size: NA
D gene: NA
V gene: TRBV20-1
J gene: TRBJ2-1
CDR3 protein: CSGERTNEQFF
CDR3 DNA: TGCAGTGGGGAGCGGACCAATGAGCAGTTCTTC

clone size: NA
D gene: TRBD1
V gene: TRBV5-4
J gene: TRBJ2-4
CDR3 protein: CASSGRDSQYF
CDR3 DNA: TGTGCCAGCAGCGGCAGGGACAGCCAGTACTTC

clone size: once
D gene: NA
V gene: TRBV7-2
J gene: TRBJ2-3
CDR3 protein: CASSLGSFTTDTQYF
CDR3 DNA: TGTGCCAGCAGCTTAGGCAGCTTTACTACAGATACGCAGTATTTT

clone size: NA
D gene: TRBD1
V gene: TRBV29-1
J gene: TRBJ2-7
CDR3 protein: CSVLGGAVAYEQYF
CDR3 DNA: TGCAGCGTCCTAGGGGGCGCCGTAGCCTACGAGCAGTACTTC

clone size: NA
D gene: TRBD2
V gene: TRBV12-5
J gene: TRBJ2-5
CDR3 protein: CASGMETSGRDQETQYF
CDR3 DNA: TGTGCTAGTGGTATGGAGACTAGCGGGAGGGACCAAGAGACCCAGTACTTC

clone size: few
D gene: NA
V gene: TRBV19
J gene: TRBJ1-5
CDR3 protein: CASSIVPNQPQHF
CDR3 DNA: TGTGCCAGTAGTATAGTCCCAAATCAGCCCCAGCATTTT

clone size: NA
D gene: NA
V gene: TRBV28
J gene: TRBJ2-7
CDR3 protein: CASISSGDEQYF
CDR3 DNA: TGTGCCAGCATCAGTTCCGGGGACGAGCAGTACTTC

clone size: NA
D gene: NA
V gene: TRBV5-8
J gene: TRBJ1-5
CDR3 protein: CASSFTTGGNQPQHF
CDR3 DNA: TGTGCCAGCAGCTTTACGACAGGCGGAAATCAGCCCCAGCATTTT

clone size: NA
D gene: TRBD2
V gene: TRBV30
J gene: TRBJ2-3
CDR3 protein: CASGLAGGPFTDTQYF
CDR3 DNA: TGTGCCTCGGGACTAGCGGGAGGGCCCTTCACAGATACGCAGTATTTT

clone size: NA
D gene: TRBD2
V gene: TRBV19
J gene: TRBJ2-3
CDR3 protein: CASSPAGGHPDTQYF
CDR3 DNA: TGTGCCAGTAGTCCAGCGGGAGGGCACCCAGATACGCAGTATTTT

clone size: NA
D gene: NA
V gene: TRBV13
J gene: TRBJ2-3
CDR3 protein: CASSLDPPTDTQYF
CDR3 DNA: TGTGCCAGCAGCTTAGACCCTCCGACAGATACGCAGTATTTT

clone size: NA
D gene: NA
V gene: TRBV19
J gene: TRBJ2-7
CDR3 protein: CASSRGSYEQYF
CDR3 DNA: TGTGCCAGTAGTAGAGGTTCCTACGAGCAGTACTTC

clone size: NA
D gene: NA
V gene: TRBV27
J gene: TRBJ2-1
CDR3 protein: CASSLSLQNEQFF
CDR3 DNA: TGTGCCAGCAGTTTATCCCTGCAGAACGAGCAGTTCTTC

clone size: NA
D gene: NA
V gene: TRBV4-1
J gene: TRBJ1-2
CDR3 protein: CASSYYPGPTVGGYTF
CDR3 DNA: TGCGCCAGCAGCTACTACCCCGGGCCCACGGTTGGAGGCTACACCTTC

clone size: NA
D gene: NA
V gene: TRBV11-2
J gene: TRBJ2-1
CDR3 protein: CASRQEAYNEQFF
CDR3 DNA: TGTGCCAGCAGACAGGAGGCCTACAATGAGCAGTTCTTC

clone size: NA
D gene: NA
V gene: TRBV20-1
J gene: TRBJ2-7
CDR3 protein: CSASERSGYEQYF
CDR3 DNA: TGCAGTGCTAGTGAGCGATCGGGCTACGAGCAGTACTTC

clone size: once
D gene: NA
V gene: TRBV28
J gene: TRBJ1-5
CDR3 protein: CASHLSQGSNQPQHF
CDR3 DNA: TGTGCCAGCCATCTATCTCAGGGCAGCAATCAGCCCCAGCATTTT

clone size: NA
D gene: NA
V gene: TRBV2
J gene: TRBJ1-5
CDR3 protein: CASTPGMNSNQPQHF
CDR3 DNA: TGTGCCAGCACCCCGGGCATGAATAGCAATCAGCCCCAGCATTTT

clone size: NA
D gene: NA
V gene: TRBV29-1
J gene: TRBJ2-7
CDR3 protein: CSAHTGDSYEQYF
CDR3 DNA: TGCAGCGCCCATACGGGGGATTCCTACGAGCAGTACTTC

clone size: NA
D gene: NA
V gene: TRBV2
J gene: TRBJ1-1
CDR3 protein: CASSASLSTEAFF
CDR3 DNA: TGTGCCAGCAGCGCTTCCCTTAGTACTGAAGCTTTCTTT

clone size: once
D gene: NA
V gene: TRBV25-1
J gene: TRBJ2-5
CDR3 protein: CASSELGGEETQYF
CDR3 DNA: TGTGCCAGCAGTGAACTCGGGGGAGAGGAGACCCAGTACTTC

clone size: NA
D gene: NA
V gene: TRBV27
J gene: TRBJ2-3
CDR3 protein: CASRFLGRSTDTQYF
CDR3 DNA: TGTGCCAGCAGATTTTTGGGGAGGAGCACAGATACGCAGTATTTT

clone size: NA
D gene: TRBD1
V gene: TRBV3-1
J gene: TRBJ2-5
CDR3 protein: CASSQRTGQETQYF
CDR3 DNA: TGTGCCAGCAGCCAGCGGACAGGGCAAGAGACCCAGTACTTC

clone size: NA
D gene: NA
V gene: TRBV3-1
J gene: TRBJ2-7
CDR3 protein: CASSQELGKEYEQYF
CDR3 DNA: TGTGCCAGCAGCCAAGAATTGGGGAAGGAGTACGAGCAGTACTTC

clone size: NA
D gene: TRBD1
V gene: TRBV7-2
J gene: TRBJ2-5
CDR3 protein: CASTSWTGAETQYF
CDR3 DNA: TGTGCCAGCACCTCTTGGACAGGGGCAGAGACCCAGTACTTC

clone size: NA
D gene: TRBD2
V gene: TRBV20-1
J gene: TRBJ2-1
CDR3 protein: CSARETSATYNEQFF
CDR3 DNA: TGCAGTGCTAGAGAAACTAGCGCAACCTACAATGAGCAGTTCTTC

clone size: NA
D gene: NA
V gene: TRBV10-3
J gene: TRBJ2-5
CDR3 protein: CAISESRGIRQETQYF
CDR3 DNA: TGTGCCATCAGTGAGTCGAGGGGTATACGACAAGAGACCCAGTACTTC

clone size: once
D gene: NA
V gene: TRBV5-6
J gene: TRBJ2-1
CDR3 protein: CASSSVYNEQFF
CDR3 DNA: TGTGCCAGCAGTTCGGTTTACAATGAGCAGTTCTTC

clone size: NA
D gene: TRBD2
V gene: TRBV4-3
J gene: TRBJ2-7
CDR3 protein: CASSQESGVSSYEQYF
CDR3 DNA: TGCGCCAGCAGCCAAGAAAGCGGGGTGAGCTCCTACGAGCAGTACTTC

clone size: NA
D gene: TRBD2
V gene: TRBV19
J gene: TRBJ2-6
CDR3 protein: CASTQAGLAGLSGANVLTF
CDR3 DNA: TGTGCCAGTACCCAGGCGGGACTAGCGGGATTATCTGGGGCCAACGTCCTGACTTTC

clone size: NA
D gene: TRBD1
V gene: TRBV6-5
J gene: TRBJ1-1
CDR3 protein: CASSLDRGREAFF
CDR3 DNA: TGTGCCAGCAGTCTGGACAGGGGGAGGGAAGCTTTCTTT

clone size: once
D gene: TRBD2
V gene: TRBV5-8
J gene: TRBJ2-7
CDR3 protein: CASSGPGFSGITYEQYF
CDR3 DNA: TGTGCCAGCAGCGGCCCAGGGTTTAGCGGGATTACCTACGAGCAGTACTTC

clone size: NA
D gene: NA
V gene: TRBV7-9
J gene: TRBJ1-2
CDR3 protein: CASSPGGDGYTF
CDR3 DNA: TGTGCCAGCAGCCCTGGAGGGGACGGCTACACCTTC

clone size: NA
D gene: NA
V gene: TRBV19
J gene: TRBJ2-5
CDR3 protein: CASSPRGFQETQYF
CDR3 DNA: TGTGCCAGTAGTCCACGGGGGTTTCAAGAGACCCAGTACTTC

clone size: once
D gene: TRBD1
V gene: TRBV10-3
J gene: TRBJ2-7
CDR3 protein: CAIRGQGYEQYF
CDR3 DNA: TGTGCCATCAGGGGACAGGGTTACGAGCAGTACTTC

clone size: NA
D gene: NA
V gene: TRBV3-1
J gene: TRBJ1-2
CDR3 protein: CASSQDRRRTYGYTF
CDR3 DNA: TGTGCCAGCAGCCAAGATCGACGGCGTACCTATGGCTACACCTTC

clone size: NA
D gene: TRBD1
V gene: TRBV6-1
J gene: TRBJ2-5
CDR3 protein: CASSRTRTGTWETQYF
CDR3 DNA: TGTGCCAGCAGCCGTACCAGGACAGGGACGTGGGAGACCCAGTACTTC

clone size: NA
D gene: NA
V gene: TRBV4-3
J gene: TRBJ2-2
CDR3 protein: CASSQDRQAVVAGELFF
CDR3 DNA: TGCGCCAGCAGCCAAGATCGACAGGCGGTAGTCGCCGGGGAGCTGTTTTTT

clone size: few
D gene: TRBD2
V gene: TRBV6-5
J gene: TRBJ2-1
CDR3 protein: CASSYSGGLGWGEQFF
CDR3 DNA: TGTGCCAGCAGTTACTCAGGGGGACTAGGGTGGGGTGAGCAGTTCTTC

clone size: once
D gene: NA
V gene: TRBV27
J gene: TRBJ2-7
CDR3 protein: CASSSIGGAAYEQYF
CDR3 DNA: TGTGCCAGCAGTTCGATTGGAGGGGCCGCCTACGAGCAGTACTTC

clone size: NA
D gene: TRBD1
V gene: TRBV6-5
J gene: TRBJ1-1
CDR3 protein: CASSYGTGVTEAFF
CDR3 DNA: TGTGCCAGCAGTTACGGGACAGGGGTCACTGAAGCTTTCTTT

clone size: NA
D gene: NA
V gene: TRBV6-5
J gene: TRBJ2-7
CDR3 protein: CASSYTDTGEQYF
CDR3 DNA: TGTGCCAGCAGTTACACCGACACCGGCGAGCAGTACTTC